What follows is one T cell receptor (beta chain) and its context. Its antigen is currently not known. The input lacks base qualities; no much larger clone sits a single base away. According to the germline V gene, CDR1 reads SGDLS and CDR2 reads YYNGEE. The junction shows trimming of 4 bases on V and 4 bases on J, plus 15 bases between the germline ends. The CDR3 spans 15 residues, from the cysteine through the phenylalanine. Left in the record is the CDR3 DNA by itself, 45 bases read in frame from the first base. The data are from a study of cytomegalovirus exposure and HLA in healthy donors (dated by TCRdb to about 2017). For the wider study: In an earlier analysis of around 540 of the donors, 250 to 350 Gb of sequence data and approximately 100 million unique TCR beta sequences from 150 million to 200 million T cells were reported. An early release covering more than 500 HLA-typed donors comprised about 300 gigabases of sequencing data and 65 million to 100 million unique TCR sequences. Of the approximately 400 genotyped donors, 81% fell in the genetic ancestry cluster associated with self-reported Caucasian donors. The aim of the study was to test whether cataloging public T cell receptors could identify signatures of past pathogen exposure. Using immunosequencing, the study profiled T cell repertoires from fewer than 850 subjects and related those repertoires to cytomegalovirus serostatus. In addition to the first cohort of roughly 670 subjects, a separate validation cohort of over 90 different subjects was used. High-throughput TCR immunosequencing, statistical association of individual TCRs with disease status, and machine learning were combined to predict cytomegalovirus infection status. To study patterns of TCR occurrence, a later analysis re-analyzed previously published TCR beta repertoires from around 660 donors and added high-resolution HLA genotyping. Rather than using new phenotypic data, the later analysis identified candidate immune exposures from TCR beta sequences and from how often those sequences occurred across donors. An earlier analysis of roughly 580 of the donors used high-throughput TCR beta sequencing to judge whether each TCR beta V gene segment behaved as functional or pseudogenic. Donor age, sex, ethnicity and CMV serostatus were compiled together with the repertoire data. A later genetic analysis took genome-wide SNP genotypes for about 55% of the 666 donors and used that subset as a discovery cohort. All discovery cohort repertoires had been generated using a single sequencing platform. Both class I and class II loci were covered by HLA typing, at four-digit resolution. Typing coverage varied by locus: about 620-640 donors for A, B, C, DRB1 and DQB1; approximately 520 for DQA1; over 600 for DPA1; some 470 for DPB1. Roughly five DR-DQ haplotypes were handled as single units for association and clustering because linkage in the cohort was strong. On average, roughly 250,000 unique TCR beta nucleotide sequences were sequenced per donor among about 400 genotyped donors of the cohort, with around 19% of those sequences being non-productive. The full study reports these points: V-gene and J-gene trimming of TCR beta chains was associated with a missense DCLRE1C variant in a later genetic analysis, and the association was replicated in an independent cohort. A later analysis found that HLA-associated TCR beta chains were more clonally expanded and had lower generation probabilities than equally common non-associated chains. Some IMGT-functional V segments, including TRBV6-2 and TRBV6-3, could not be distinguished by the 87-base-pair reads and were therefore excluded. Several of the top co-occurrence clusters appeared to be linked to parvovirus B19, influenza, CMV and Epstein-Barr virus, according to a later analysis. A later genetic analysis reported fewer N-insertions in productive TCRs among donors in an Asian-associated ancestry cluster than the roughly 640-donor mean. The cohort was sequenced for TCR beta chains only, and without alpha or paired-chain data the features that could be detected were limited. According to a later analysis, most CMV-associated TCR beta chains appeared to be HLA-restricted, and the HLA associations seemed to be driven largely by CMV exposure. In vitro tests confirmed that three of the cytomegalovirus-associated TCR beta chains recognize cytomegalovirus antigens. A further reported finding was that TCR beta sequences accurately predicted the HLA-A and HLA-B alleles for most subjects in the first cohort. The classifier was reported to diagnose cytomegalovirus status with high specificity and sensitivity in both the original cohort and the validation cohort. Roughly uniform sequencing depth across donors was assumed in presence/absence analyses, although this assumption may not hold. According to the authors, the approach could potentially be generalized to other disease states and immunological phenotypes. According to a later analysis, TCR association rates differed among HLA loci, with DRB1 alleles showing the most associated TCRs and HLA-C alleles showing the fewest. The earlier analysis of 587 of the donors excluded some 15 rarely observed V segments, including chromosome 9 orphons, because counts were too low. Broadly in line with IMGT annotations, most TCR beta V segments showed up in productive rearrangements about 90% or about 30% of the time in an earlier analysis of 587 of the donors. When HLA alleles, especially DR and DQ, strongly co-occurred, TCR associations were difficult to assign to individual alleles. While some public TCRs were present in many individuals, most TCR sequences turned up only very rarely across donors. At a false discovery rate of 0.05, a later analysis linked 16,000 or so TCR beta sequences to specific HLA alleles. A group of highly shared sequence variants was considered likely to be a technical artifact of the sequencing pipeline. Correlated functional status among segregating V segments might reflect linkage disequilibrium, but an unknown experimental factor could not be ruled out. Because HLA typing was missing for some donors at each locus, association tests included only the typed subset. The study listed 170 or so TCR beta chains as associated with cytomegalovirus. For the cohort, immune exposure information was limited to CMV serostatus.

The cohort consisted of 650 to 850 healthy bone marrow donors. At the time of sampling, every cohort member was nominally healthy, though immune exposures that went unrecorded were likely present. The donor was CMV seronegative and was included in the group of a few hundred seronegative cohort members. A peripheral blood sample was collected from each donor, and TCR beta sequencing was performed on peripheral blood mononuclear cells. The Qiagen DNeasy Blood Extraction Kit was used to extract genomic DNA from the blood cell samples. Library generation was performed with the immunoSEQ multiplex PCR assay. For the multiplex PCR, a mixture combining 60 forward primers for TCR Vbeta segments and 13 reverse primers for TCR Jbeta segments was used. A multiplex PCR assay on genomic DNA amplified the CDR3 region of rearranged TCR beta genes. The Illumina HiSeq System was used to sequence the amplified TCR beta libraries as 87-base-pair reads. In the original analysis: A later analysis tallied some 79 million unique TCR beta chains across the approximately 670 repertoires, and 10 million to 11 million of those chains were shared by two or more donors. Raw reads were error-corrected and collapsed into unique sequences by a nearest-neighbor algorithm in which closely related sequences were merged to remove PCR and sequencing errors. CDR3 sequences were aligned to IMGT reference sequences to assign V, D and J gene segments. For a sequence to be retained, at least a six-nucleotide match to both a V gene segment and a J gene segment was required. A rearrangement was called productive if the CDR3 had no stop codons and remained in frame with V and J, and every other rearrangement was called non-productive. CDR3 was defined according to IMGT convention as the region running from the second conserved V-encoded cysteine to the conserved J-encoded phenylalanine. In an earlier analysis of 587 of the donors, sequences lacking an unambiguous match to a single V gene segment were excluded. In an earlier analysis of 587 of the donors, a V segment was called functional when productive rearrangements were above 56.7%, and segregating when the standard deviation between donors exceeded 5%. A statistical classification framework was built to diagnose cytomegalovirus status from the catalog of TCR beta chain sequences. V and J gene assignment, in a later analysis, came from comparing TCR nucleotide sequences with IMGT/GENE-DB human TR gene sequences. The TCRdist pipeline was used in a later analysis to assign CDR3 sequences and most-parsimonious VDJ recombination scenarios. In a later analysis, each TCR beta chain was defined by its CDR3 amino acid sequence together with its V-gene family, and reads without a unique V-gene family were excluded. As a way to deal with suspected cross-contamination and a sequencing artifact, a later analysis dropped over 550 nucleotide sequences that were highly shared and had low generation probability. In a later analysis, a clonal expansion index was calculated for each public chain from normalized within-repertoire ranks of inferred template counts. In a later analysis, generation probabilities were computed with a VDJ recombination model fitted to out-of-frame rearrangements, and the resulting probabilities were checked against IGoR. In a later analysis, hypergeometric tests were used to score TCR-TCR, TCR-HLA and TCR-CMV co-occurrence, with a repertoire-size bias correction applied to TCR pairs. False discovery rates were estimated in a later analysis by permuting HLA or CMV assignments 20 times. A later analysis grouped co-occurring TCRs with DBSCAN, adding TCRdist sequence similarity when clustering within HLA-allele-positive subsets. Repertoires with fewer than 30,000 or more than 120,000 public chains were left out of co-occurrence clustering, as were five repertoires with anomalous nucleotide sharing. TCRdb carries this immuneACCESS record with in-frame sequences only. Its versions omit some clonotypes, under half of them owing to an unresolved V gene in the studies checked, with the rest unexplained. The DNA was the basis for D and trimming; V, J and clone size are from that table. The sample records roughly 110,000 clones, roughly 80% of which are singletons. The ten largest clones capture around 2.3% of the sample.

The chain is encoded by TRBV9 joined to TRBJ2-1, with TRBD2 as a weak D call on 5 bases. Specimen: PBMCs. The receptor was isolated from a man between 25 and 39 years old in good health and CMV-seronegative. The bases read TGTGCCAGCAGCCCCCGACTATCCATATACAATGAGCAGTTCTTC. Translated, this gives CASSPRLSIYNEQFF.